This entry concerns a single TCR beta chain. The antigen is undetermined. This sample was taken from a study of cytomegalovirus exposure and HLA in healthy donors. Overall study findings and caveats: Follow-up analysis found HLA locus-dependent TCR association rates, highest for DRB1 and lowest for HLA-C.

The CDR3 loop spans 16 amino acids. Trimming pared 5 bases from V and 1 base from J, leaving 18 bases between. The germline gives CDR1 SEHNR, CDR2 FQNEAQ (reference sequence). PCR amplification relied on 60 Vbeta primers (plus 13 Jbeta primers). TCRdb's copy holds only in-frame clones and misses some; the assay was immunoSEQ multiplex PCR. The repertoire has under 150,000 clones, approximately 78% of them found once; the top ten carry roughly 5.6%. The chain carries TRBV7-9 and TRBJ2-7, with D tentatively TRBD2 (5 bases). The sample consisted of PBMCs. The TCR was taken from a woman aged 40 to 49 in good health and CMV-seropositive. The CDR3 DNA sequence: TGTGCCAGCAGCACCGGGCCTCGGGGTAGGTCCTACGAGCAGTACTTC. Translated: CASSTGPRGRSYEQYF. Supplemented by reference TRBV7-9 and TRBJ2-7, the full variable domain reads DTGVSQNPRHKITKRGQNVTFRCDPISEHNRLYWYRQTLGQGPEFLTYFQNEAQLEKSRLLSDRFSAERPKGSFSTLEIQRTEQGDSAMYLCASSTGPRGRSYEQYFGPGTRLTVT.